One sample yielded the 2 T cell receptor beta chains listed below, sequenced in a study of T cells in Graves' hyperthyroidism and ophthalmopathy. The investigators amplified TCR beta CDR3 regions from RNA transcripts. Researchers ran a first-round RT-PCR on the TCR CDR3 using the HTBI primer set. One entry per CDR3 protein results from TCRdb running MiXCR on the multiplex PCR reads. This table holds about 250,000 distinct CDR3 sequences, approximately 25% found once. The sequencing input was blood. The receptors originated from a woman aged 40 to 50 with Graves' ophthalmopathy.

In this sample, this clonotype turned up many times. V and J are TRBV5-1 and TRBJ2-7; TRBD2 might be the D (6 bases). The CDR3 is made up of 12 amino acids. The V end was cut by 5 bases, the J end by 6 bases, with 12 bases between. Looked up from germline, CDR1 is SGHRS and CDR2 is YFSETQ. CDR3 sequence reads: CASSKEGSEQYF. As DNA, the CDR3 is TGCGCCAGCAGTAAGGAGGGCTCCGAGCAGTACTTC.

The chain is built from TRBV30 and TRBJ2-7; TRBD1 is a possible D gene (6 bases). This CDR3 region has 12 residues. Germline V lookup: CDR1 GTSNPN, CDR2 SVGIG (reference sequence). V was pared by 2 bases and J by 5 bases, with 10 bases between. The CDR3 reads CAWSTRGHEQYF. The DNA for the CDR3 is TGTGCCTGGAGTACCAGGGGCCACGAGCAGTACTTC.